Each of the 16 T cell receptor beta chains below was sequenced from the same sample in a study of blood T cell repertoires in COVID-19. Sequencing was performed with immunoSEQ multiplex PCR; in TCRdb, only in-frame clones are kept and a portion is missing. The sample consists of about 170,000 clones, approximately 90% of them appearing once. Sequenced input: peripheral blood. The source is a man aged 60-69 years with acute or convalescent COVID-19.

J is TRBJ2-3 and V is TRBV19, with 11 bases matching TRBD2. Looked up from germline, CDR1 is LNHDA and CDR2 is SQIVND (reference sequence). V lost 5 bases, J lost 1 base, and 2 bases stayed unmatched. This CDR3 region has 15 residues. The CDR3 spells CASSLSGGGTDTQYF. The CDR3 DNA follows: TGTGCCAGTAGTCTTAGCGGGGGGGGCACAGATACGCAGTATTTT.

V and J are TRBV15 and TRBJ2-3, with unresolved D. Germline V lookup: CDR1 LNHNV, CDR2 YYDKDF (reference sequence). Trimming stripped 0 bases from V and 14 bases from J, with 12 bases between. There are 12 residues in the CDR3. CDR3 region: CATSRDFLVGYF. CDR3 nucleotide sequence: TGTGCCACCAGCAGAGACTTTCTAGTAGGGTATTTT.

This clone showed up just a few times. Other DNA sequences from this sample encode an identical CDR3 as well. This rearrangement joins TRBV5-1 to TRBJ2-5, with 9 bases identical to TRBD2. Germline values: CDR1 SGHRS, CDR2 YFSETQ. The ends lost 0 bases at V and 0 bases at J; junction bases unmatched: 6. The CDR3 is made up of 17 amino acids. The CDR3 bases are TGCGCCAGCAGCTTGGGACTAGCGGCCAGTAACCAAGAGACCCAGTACTTC. Translating it yields CASSLGLAASNQETQYF. The full variable domain, rest sourced from reference TRBV5-1 and TRBJ2-5, is KAGVTQTPRYLIKTRGQQVTLSCSPISGHRSVSWYQQTPGQGLQFLFEYFSETQRNKGNFPGRFSGRQFSNSRSEMNVSTLELGDSALYLCASSLGLAASNQETQYFGPGTRLLVL.

V and J are TRBV19 and TRBJ2-5, with 8 bases identical to TRBD2. V shed 5 bases and J 5 bases; nucleotides not matched to a gene: 16. Germline V gene sequence: CDR1 LNHDA, CDR2 SQIVND (reference sequence). CDR3 length equals 17 residues. The CDR3 spells CASSSRGSGGIWETQYF. For the CDR3, the DNA is TGTGCCAGTAGTTCCCGAGGGAGCGGGGGAATTTGGGAGACCCAGTACTTC.

The rearrangement links TRBV9 to TRBJ1-4; the match to TRBD1 covers 7 bases. The CDR3 sequence is 15 residues long. Germline V CDR1 and CDR2: SGDLS, YYNGEE. Unmatched junction bases numbered 4, after V lost 0 bases and J lost 5 bases. CDR3 sequence (DNA): TGTGCCAGCAGCGTAGCTGGGGACAGAAATGAAAAACTGTTTTTT. It is translated as CASSVAGDRNEKLFF.

The chain employs TRBV12-3 or TRBV12-4 and TRBJ1-1; D gene uncertain. Trimming took 3 bases from V and 1 from J, leaving 6 bases between them. CDR3 length: 13 amino acids. The CDR3 sequence: CASSFAENTEAFF. The CDR3 nucleotides read TGTGCCAGCAGTTTTGCGGAGAACACTGAAGCTTTCTTT.

This clone was seen only once. The genes are TRBV12-3 or TRBV12-4 and TRBJ1-1, with D perhaps matching TRBD1 (5 bases). The germline V and J ends were trimmed by 3 bases and 2 bases, with 7 bases remaining between them. The CDR3 extends over 13 amino acids. The CDR3 protein is CASSFTGNTEAFF. The CDR3 bases are TGTGCCAGCAGTTTCACAGGTAACACTGAAGCTTTCTTT.

In its sample, this clone was seen a few times. J is TRBJ1-4 and V is TRBV2, with 8 bases lining up with TRBD1. V was pared by 10 bases and J by 4 bases, with 5 bases of the junction left unmatched. CDR3 length: 13 residues. Germline CDR1 reads SNHLY; CDR2 reads FYNNEI. This CDR3 reads CATRTGSNEKLFF. In DNA, the CDR3 is TGTGCCACCCGGACAGGGAGTAATGAAAAACTGTTTTTT.

This chain's CDR3 is CASSPRQSYGYTF. For the CDR3, the DNA is TGTGCCAGCAGTCCGAGACAATCCTATGGCTACACCTTC. V is TRBV12-3 or TRBV12-4 and J is TRBJ1-2; D unresolved. There are 13 residues in the CDR3. Trimming took 5 bases from V and 4 from J, leaving 11 bases between them.

The chain has TRBV18 and TRBJ2-1, with 9 positions matching TRBD1. This CDR3 spans 14 amino acids. Losses at the gene ends were 3 bases for V and 8 bases for J; bases not matched to a gene: 5. Germline V gene sequence: CDR1 KGHSH, CDR2 LQKENI. CDR3 sequence reads: CASSPGQGPYEQFF. The CDR3, as DNA: TGTGCCAGCTCACCGGGACAGGGCCCATATGAGCAGTTCTTC.

A remark on this clone: This sample includes further DNA sequences coding for the same CDR3. V is TRBV19 and J is TRBJ1-1; 7 nucleotides align to TRBD1. J was trimmed by 5 bases and V by 4 bases; bases with no gene match: 4. The germline gives CDR1 LNHDA, CDR2 SQIVND (reference sequence). This CDR3 is 13 amino acids long. The CDR3 region has the DNA TGTGCCAGTAGTACGACAGGGCCTACTGAAGCTTTCTTT. As protein: CASSTTGPTEAFF.

The chain is built from TRBV24-1 and TRBJ2-2; D ambiguous. Germline V gene lookup returns CDR1 KGHDR and CDR2 SFDVKD. V gave up 3 bases and J gave up 1 base, with 8 bases separating them. The CDR3 is 15 amino acids. In DNA, the CDR3 is TGTGCCACCAGTGATCTTCAGGAGAACACCGGGGAGCTGTTTTTT. Translated, it gives CATSDLQENTGELFF.

The genes are TRBV6-2 or TRBV6-3 and TRBJ1-2; 8 bases map to TRBD1. The V and J ends lost 6 bases and 3 bases, in that order; junction bases with no gene match: 3. Germline CDR1 and CDR2: MNHEY and SVGEGT. The CDR3 is 13 amino acids. In nucleotides, the CDR3 is TGTGCCAGCAGCTCGACAGGGGACTATGGCTACACCTTC. It codes for CASSSTGDYGYTF.

J is TRBJ1-5 and V is TRBV6-5; 7 bases are shared with TRBD1. Germline trimming cut 5 bases from V and 6 bases from J; bases unmatched to any gene: 7. The CDR3 is 14 amino acids. Per the germline V gene, CDR1 is MNHEY and CDR2 is SVGAGI. CDR3 sequence (DNA): TGTGCCAGCAGTAAACAGGGGTTTAGTCAGCCCCAGCATTTT. This translates into CASSKQGFSQPQHF.

The CDR3 loop is CASSPQPEDRGEAFF. The CDR3 region has the DNA TGTGCCAGCAGCCCCCAACCAGAGGACAGGGGTGAAGCTTTCTTT. The chain recombines TRBV9 with TRBJ1-1; 9 bases agree with TRBD1. Germline V gene sequence: CDR1 SGDLS, CDR2 YYNGEE. This CDR3 has 15 residues. V was clipped by 4 bases and J by 7 bases; unmatched bases: 11.

V and J are TRBV6-4 and TRBJ2-2; tentatively, D is TRBD1 (6 bases). This CDR3 spans 15 amino acids. The V end was cut by 6 bases, the J end by 1 base, with 12 bases between. Germline-derived CDR1 and CDR2 are MRHNA and SNTAGT. CDR3 loop: CASRPGTKNTGELFF. DNA for the CDR3: TGTGCCAGCAGACCCGGGACAAAGAACACCGGGGAGCTGTTTTTT.